The sequence of this TCR beta chain was determined in a study of shared clonotypes between healthy human individuals. Scientists sequenced DNA from unsorted PBMC on ten immunoSEQ deep assay plates. The table came from immunoSEQ multiplex PCR; TCRdb's copy has only in-frame clones and leaves some out. This table has about 480,000 clones, 79% appearing once. CDR1 and CDR2 from the germline V gene are SGHNT and YYREEE (reference sequence). J was trimmed by 6 bases and V by 2 bases; bases with no gene match: 7. The CDR3 consists of 14 residues. Sequencing used PBMCs. The sequence derives from a woman in her 40s in good health. Some clones in this sample may be carry-over from other donors' samples. The chain joins TRBV5-4 to TRBJ2-7; 8 nucleotides agree with TRBD1. CDR3 sequence reads: CASSLTQGAGEQYF. CDR3 sequence (DNA): TGTGCCAGCAGCTTAACTCAGGGGGCGGGCGAGCAGTACTTC.